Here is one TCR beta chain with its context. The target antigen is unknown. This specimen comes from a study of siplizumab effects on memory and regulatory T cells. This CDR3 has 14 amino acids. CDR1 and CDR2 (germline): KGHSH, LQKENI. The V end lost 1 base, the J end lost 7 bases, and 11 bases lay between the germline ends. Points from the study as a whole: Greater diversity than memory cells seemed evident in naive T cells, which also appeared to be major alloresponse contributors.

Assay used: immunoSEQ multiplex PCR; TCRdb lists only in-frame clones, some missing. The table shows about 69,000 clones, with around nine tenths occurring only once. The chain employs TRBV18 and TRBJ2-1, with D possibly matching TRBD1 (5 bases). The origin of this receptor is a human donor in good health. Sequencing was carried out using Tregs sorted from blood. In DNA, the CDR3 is TGTGCCAGCTCACCACGGCCCAGGGATAATGAGCAGTTCTTC. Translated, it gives CASSPRPRDNEQFF.